This T cell receptor (beta chain) was sequenced for a study of T cells after yellow fever vaccination. Findings and caveats of the study: Sorted repertoires could include abundant contaminating clonotypes from bulk cells.

TCRdb re-analysed the 5' RACE reads in MiXCR, keeping a single row per CDR3 protein. The table includes a few hundred thousand distinct CDR3 sequences, 4.1% detected once. The length of the CDR3 is 16 residues. V was pared by 3 bases and J by 0 bases, with 4 bases of the junction left unmatched. This clonotype has just a few counts. Its antigen is unidentified. The chain recombines TRBV12-3 or TRBV12-4 with TRBJ2-3; 9 bases are shared with TRBD2. This receptor was identified in a man between 18 and 35 years old who received the YFV17D yellow fever vaccine. The sequences come from PBMCs, collected 5 days after the yellow fever booster vaccination. The CDR3 region is CASSFRLAGSTDTQYF. The CDR3 coding sequence is TGTGCCAGCAGTTTTCGTCTAGCGGGGAGCACAGATACGCAGTATTTT.